This record covers a single TCR beta chain. This sample is drawn from a study of blood T cell repertoires in COVID-19. About the study: Collection of acute and convalescent COVID-19 samples took place in the United States, Italy and Spain. Sources were T cells, B-cell-depleted T cells, or PBMCs; the material itself was cDNA or gDNA.

Germline V lookup: CDR1 LNHDA, CDR2 SQIVND (reference sequence). With 3 bases removed from V and 6 bases from J, the gap between germline ends came to 15 bases. The CDR3 covers 14 residues. Sequencing was performed with immunoSEQ multiplex PCR; in TCRdb, only in-frame clones are kept and a portion is missing. The data contain some 150,000 clones, 70% to 90% of them singletons. The J gene is TRBJ2-7, the V gene TRBV19, with D hard to call. The clonotype was recovered from a man between 65 and 85 years old with acute or convalescent COVID-19. Specimen: peripheral blood. CDR3 loop: CASSIGRQAIEQYF. CDR3 bases: TGTGCCAGTAGTATTGGCCGCCAGGCGATCGAGCAGTACTTC.